The rows below give T cell receptor beta chains drawn from one sample of a study of blood T cell repertoires in COVID-19. TCRdb's table, derived via immunoSEQ multiplex PCR, lists solely in-frame clones and lacks some. The table shows fewer than 60,000 clones, with approximately 84% occurring only once. Specimen: peripheral blood. These receptors originate from a man aged 55-75 years with acute or convalescent COVID-19. The CDR3 runs from the conserved cysteine through the conserved F or W. Fields, in order: J gene, clone size, D gene, CDR3 length, V gene, CDR3 protein, CDR3 DNA. The D gene is left open where the match is weak. Size is stated for part of the rows, as once, few or many counts, or as a class when the clone is expanded.

J gene: TRBJ1-1
clone size: once
D gene: .
CDR3 length: 14
V gene: TRBV9
CDR3 protein: CASSPFSPNTEAFF
CDR3 DNA: TGTGCCAGCAGCCCATTTAGTCCGAACACTGAAGCTTTCTTT

J gene: TRBJ1-2
clone size: .
D gene: TRBD1
CDR3 length: 13
V gene: TRBV29-1
CDR3 protein: CSARQGANYGYTF
CDR3 DNA: TGCAGCGCTCGACAGGGCGCTAACTATGGCTACACCTTC

J gene: TRBJ1-1
clone size: .
D gene: TRBD1
CDR3 length: 15
V gene: TRBV13
CDR3 protein: CASSDRGSGNTEAFF
CDR3 DNA: TGTGCCAGCAGTGACAGGGGGTCTGGGAACACTGAAGCTTTCTTT

J gene: TRBJ2-6
clone size: .
D gene: .
CDR3 length: 13
V gene: TRBV7-7
CDR3 protein: CASSQGGFNVLTF
CDR3 DNA: TGTGCTAGCAGCCAAGGGGGTTTCAACGTCCTGACTTTC

J gene: TRBJ1-3
clone size: .
D gene: .
CDR3 length: 14
V gene: TRBV30
CDR3 protein: CASTVGARGNTIYF
CDR3 DNA: TGTGCCTCTACCGTGGGGGCGAGGGGAAACACCATATATTTT

J gene: TRBJ2-3
clone size: .
D gene: .
CDR3 length: 15
V gene: TRBV27
CDR3 protein: CASSLWKGVRDTQYF
CDR3 DNA: TGTGCCAGCAGTTTGTGGAAGGGGGTCCGAGATACGCAGTATTTT

J gene: TRBJ2-1
clone size: few
D gene: .
CDR3 length: 14
V gene: TRBV30
CDR3 protein: CAYSWDSAYNEQFF
CDR3 DNA: TGTGCTTATAGCTGGGACTCAGCCTACAATGAGCAGTTCTTC

J gene: TRBJ1-3
clone size: .
D gene: .
CDR3 length: 15
V gene: TRBV18
CDR3 protein: CASSPLQDSGNTIYF
CDR3 DNA: TGTGCCAGCTCACCACTACAGGACTCTGGAAACACCATATATTTT

J gene: TRBJ2-5
clone size: .
D gene: .
CDR3 length: 14
V gene: TRBV5-1
CDR3 protein: CASSSQGSGETQYF
CDR3 DNA: TGCGCCAGCAGCTCTCAGGGTTCAGGAGAGACCCAGTACTTC

J gene: TRBJ2-2
clone size: .
D gene: .
CDR3 length: 12
V gene: TRBV11-3
CDR3 protein: CASSLDLGSQFF
CDR3 DNA: TGTGCCAGCAGCTTAGACCTCGGGTCCCAGTTTTTT

J gene: TRBJ1-5
clone size: .
D gene: TRBD1
CDR3 length: 13
V gene: TRBV5-6
CDR3 protein: CASSSRDRQPQHF
CDR3 DNA: TGTGCCAGCAGCTCGAGGGACAGACAGCCCCAGCATTTT

J gene: TRBJ1-2
clone size: .
D gene: TRBD1
CDR3 length: 15
V gene: TRBV7-2
CDR3 protein: CASSFYRGTDYGYTF
CDR3 DNA: TGTGCCAGCAGCTTCTACAGGGGGACTGACTATGGCTACACCTTC

J gene: TRBJ2-3
clone size: .
D gene: .
CDR3 length: 15
V gene: TRBV5-1
CDR3 protein: CASSAGLKNTDTQYF
CDR3 DNA: TGCGCCAGCAGCGCTGGACTGAAAAACACAGATACGCAGTATTTT

J gene: TRBJ2-4
clone size: .
D gene: .
CDR3 length: 15
V gene: TRBV5-5
CDR3 protein: CASSPTWDSENIQYF
CDR3 DNA: TGTGCCAGCAGCCCAACATGGGACTCCGAAAACATTCAGTACTTC

J gene: TRBJ1-2
clone size: .
D gene: TRBD1
CDR3 length: 14
V gene: TRBV18
CDR3 protein: CASGQGAQLYGYTF
CDR3 DNA: TGTGCCAGCGGACAGGGGGCGCAACTCTATGGCTACACCTTC

J gene: TRBJ2-7
clone size: .
D gene: .
CDR3 length: 12
V gene: TRBV15
CDR3 protein: CATSPPQGEQYF
CDR3 DNA: TGTGCCACCAGCCCCCCCCAGGGCGAGCAGTACTTC

J gene: TRBJ2-1
clone size: .
D gene: TRBD2
CDR3 length: 15
V gene: TRBV14
CDR3 protein: CASSLPSGGIHEQFF
CDR3 DNA: TGTGCCAGCAGCCTCCCTAGCGGGGGAATCCATGAGCAGTTCTTC

J gene: TRBJ1-2
clone size: .
D gene: .
CDR3 length: 10
V gene: TRBV30
CDR3 protein: CAWSVQSYTF
CDR3 DNA: TGTGCCTGGAGTGTACAAAGCTACACCTTC

J gene: TRBJ1-1
clone size: .
D gene: .
CDR3 length: 14
V gene: TRBV6-5
CDR3 protein: CASSYSRVYTEAFF
CDR3 DNA: TGTGCCAGCAGTTACTCGAGGGTGTACACTGAAGCTTTCTTT

J gene: TRBJ2-5
clone size: .
D gene: .
CDR3 length: 15
V gene: TRBV18
CDR3 protein: CASSPLTSFQETQYF
CDR3 DNA: TGTGCCAGCTCACCGCTGACTTCTTTCCAAGAGACCCAGTACTTC

J gene: TRBJ2-7
clone size: .
D gene: .
CDR3 length: 13
V gene: TRBV4-1
CDR3 protein: CASSQEPGDEQYF
CDR3 DNA: TGCGCCAGCAGCCAAGAGCCCGGGGACGAGCAGTACTTC

J gene: TRBJ1-6
clone size: few
D gene: .
CDR3 length: 14
V gene: TRBV18
CDR3 protein: CAGRSGRDNSPLHF
CDR3 DNA: TGTGCCGGTCGGAGCGGCAGAGATAATTCACCCCTCCACTTT

J gene: TRBJ2-1
clone size: medium-sized
D gene: TRBD2
CDR3 length: 16
V gene: TRBV7-2
CDR3 protein: CASSERPAGVSGEQFF
CDR3 DNA: TGTGCCAGCAGCGAAAGGCCAGCGGGGGTCTCCGGTGAGCAGTTCTTC

J gene: TRBJ2-7
clone size: .
D gene: TRBD2
CDR3 length: 15
V gene: TRBV6-5
CDR3 protein: CASSYSGTSSYEQYF
CDR3 DNA: TGTGCCAGCAGTTACAGCGGGACGTCCTCCTACGAGCAGTACTTC

J gene: TRBJ2-5
clone size: .
D gene: TRBD1
CDR3 length: 15
V gene: TRBV24-1
CDR3 protein: CATSDPQTGKETQYF
CDR3 DNA: TGTGCCACCAGTGACCCTCAGACAGGGAAAGAGACCCAGTACTTC

J gene: TRBJ2-3
clone size: .
D gene: TRBD2
CDR3 length: 17
V gene: TRBV7-2
CDR3 protein: CATLVGSGDPGADTQYF
CDR3 DNA: TGTGCCACCCTGGTGGGTAGCGGGGACCCGGGGGCAGATACGCAGTATTTT

J gene: TRBJ1-5
clone size: .
D gene: .
CDR3 length: 15
V gene: TRBV6-5
CDR3 protein: CASSSAAYSNQPQHF
CDR3 DNA: TGTGCCAGCAGTTCGGCGGCATATAGCAATCAGCCCCAGCATTTT

J gene: TRBJ2-5
clone size: .
D gene: TRBD2
CDR3 length: 15
V gene: TRBV2
CDR3 protein: CASSAGSGGGETQYF
CDR3 DNA: TGTGCCAGCAGTGCGGGCTCGGGAGGAGGAGAGACCCAGTACTTC

J gene: TRBJ2-3
clone size: .
D gene: TRBD2
CDR3 length: 20
V gene: TRBV7-6
CDR3 protein: CASSVSPSLSGGPPGDTQYF
CDR3 DNA: TGTGCCAGCAGCGTCTCACCCTCACTCTCGGGGGGGCCCCCGGGGGATACGCAGTATTTT

J gene: TRBJ2-3
clone size: .
D gene: TRBD2
CDR3 length: 15
V gene: TRBV5-1
CDR3 protein: CASTRSGVLTDTQYF
CDR3 DNA: TGCGCCAGCACCCGTAGCGGGGTTCTCACAGATACGCAGTATTTT

J gene: TRBJ1-1
clone size: .
D gene: .
CDR3 length: 15
V gene: TRBV2
CDR3 protein: CASTVHGVGNTEAFF
CDR3 DNA: TGTGCCAGCACCGTCCACGGGGTCGGGAACACTGAAGCTTTCTTT

J gene: TRBJ1-3
clone size: .
D gene: TRBD1
CDR3 length: 17
V gene: TRBV5-1
CDR3 protein: CASSLVGGQGAGNTIYF
CDR3 DNA: TGCGCCAGCAGCTTGGTAGGAGGGCAGGGGGCCGGAAACACCATATATTTT

J gene: TRBJ1-5
clone size: .
D gene: .
CDR3 length: 13
V gene: TRBV29-1
CDR3 protein: CSVAWQTDQPQHF
CDR3 DNA: TGCAGCGTCGCCTGGCAGACAGATCAGCCCCAGCATTTT

J gene: TRBJ1-3
clone size: .
D gene: .
CDR3 length: 13
V gene: TRBV25-1
CDR3 protein: CASSPKSGNTIYF
CDR3 DNA: TGTGCCAGCAGTCCTAAAAGTGGAAACACCATATATTTT

J gene: TRBJ2-7
clone size: .
D gene: .
CDR3 length: 14
V gene: TRBV6-1
CDR3 protein: CASSELGSSYEQYF
CDR3 DNA: TGTGCCAGCAGTGAGTTGGGGAGCTCCTACGAGCAGTACTTC

J gene: TRBJ2-7
clone size: few
D gene: TRBD2
CDR3 length: 15
V gene: TRBV24-1
CDR3 protein: CATSDPQRGSYEQYF
CDR3 DNA: TGTGCCACCAGTGATCCACAGCGGGGCTCCTACGAGCAGTACTTC

J gene: TRBJ2-7
clone size: .
D gene: TRBD1
CDR3 length: 14
V gene: TRBV18
CDR3 protein: CASSPPGQGYEQYF
CDR3 DNA: TGTGCCAGCTCACCGCCGGGACAGGGCTACGAGCAGTACTTC

J gene: TRBJ2-2
clone size: .
D gene: TRBD1
CDR3 length: 14
V gene: TRBV5-1
CDR3 protein: CASSTDRGSGELFF
CDR3 DNA: TGCGCCAGCAGCACGGACAGGGGGTCCGGGGAGCTGTTTTTT

J gene: TRBJ1-1
clone size: .
D gene: .
CDR3 length: 13
V gene: TRBV6-4
CDR3 protein: CASSIGQNTEAFF
CDR3 DNA: TGTGCCAGCAGTATTGGACAGAACACTGAAGCTTTCTTT

J gene: TRBJ1-6
clone size: few
D gene: .
CDR3 length: 17
V gene: TRBV4-1
CDR3 protein: CASSQDRASSYNSPLHF
CDR3 DNA: TGCGCCAGCAGCCAAGACAGGGCCTCTTCCTATAATTCACCCCTCCACTTT

J gene: TRBJ1-4
clone size: .
D gene: .
CDR3 length: 15
V gene: TRBV14
CDR3 protein: CASSRYRDPNEKLFF
CDR3 DNA: TGTGCCAGCAGCCGATACAGGGATCCCAATGAAAAACTGTTTTTT

J gene: TRBJ1-1
clone size: few
D gene: .
CDR3 length: 10
V gene: TRBV28
CDR3 protein: CASSPPEAFF
CDR3 DNA: TGTGCCAGCAGTCCTCCTGAAGCTTTCTTT

J gene: TRBJ2-1
clone size: .
D gene: .
CDR3 length: 15
V gene: TRBV5-4
CDR3 protein: CASSPIASNYNEQFF
CDR3 DNA: TGTGCCAGCAGCCCCATAGCCTCGAACTACAATGAGCAGTTCTTC

J gene: TRBJ2-3
clone size: .
D gene: TRBD1
CDR3 length: 15
V gene: TRBV5-1
CDR3 protein: CASRPGTGYTDTQYF
CDR3 DNA: TGCGCCAGCAGGCCCGGGACAGGGTACACAGATACGCAGTATTTT

J gene: TRBJ2-5
clone size: .
D gene: TRBD1
CDR3 length: 17
V gene: TRBV28
CDR3 protein: CASSLGRTGANLETQYF
CDR3 DNA: TGTGCCAGCAGCCTAGGCCGGACAGGGGCTAATCTGGAGACCCAGTACTTC

J gene: TRBJ2-7
clone size: once
D gene: TRBD2
CDR3 length: 14
V gene: TRBV5-6
CDR3 protein: CASSLNGGVVEQYF
CDR3 DNA: TGTGCCAGCAGCTTAAATGGGGGGGTGGTCGAGCAGTACTTC

J gene: TRBJ2-7
clone size: .
D gene: .
CDR3 length: 12
V gene: TRBV7-9
CDR3 protein: CASRTTGVEQYF
CDR3 DNA: TGTGCCAGCAGGACGACGGGGGTCGAGCAGTACTTC

J gene: TRBJ1-2
clone size: .
D gene: TRBD1
CDR3 length: 16
V gene: TRBV27
CDR3 protein: CASSLSVQGANYGYTF
CDR3 DNA: TGTGCCAGCAGTTTATCCGTTCAGGGGGCTAACTATGGCTACACCTTC